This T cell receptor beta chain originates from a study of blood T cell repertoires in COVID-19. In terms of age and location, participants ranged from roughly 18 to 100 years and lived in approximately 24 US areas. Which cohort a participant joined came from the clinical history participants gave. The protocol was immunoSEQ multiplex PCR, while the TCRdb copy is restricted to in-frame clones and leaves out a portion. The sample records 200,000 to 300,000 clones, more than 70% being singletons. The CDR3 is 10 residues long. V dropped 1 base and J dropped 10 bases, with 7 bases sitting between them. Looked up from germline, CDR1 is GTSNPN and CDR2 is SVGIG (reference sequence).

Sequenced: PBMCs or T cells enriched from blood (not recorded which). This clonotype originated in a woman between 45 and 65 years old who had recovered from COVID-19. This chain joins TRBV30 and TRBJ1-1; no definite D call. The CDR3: CAWSGLGAFF. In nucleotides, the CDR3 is TGTGCCTGGAGTGGGCTAGGAGCTTTCTTT. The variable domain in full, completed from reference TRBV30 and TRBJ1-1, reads SQTIHQWPATLVQPVGSPLSLECTVEGTSNPNLYWYRQAAGRGLQLLFYSVGIGQISSEVPQNLSASRPQDRQFILSSKKLLLSDSGFYLCAWSGLGAFFGQGTRLTVV.